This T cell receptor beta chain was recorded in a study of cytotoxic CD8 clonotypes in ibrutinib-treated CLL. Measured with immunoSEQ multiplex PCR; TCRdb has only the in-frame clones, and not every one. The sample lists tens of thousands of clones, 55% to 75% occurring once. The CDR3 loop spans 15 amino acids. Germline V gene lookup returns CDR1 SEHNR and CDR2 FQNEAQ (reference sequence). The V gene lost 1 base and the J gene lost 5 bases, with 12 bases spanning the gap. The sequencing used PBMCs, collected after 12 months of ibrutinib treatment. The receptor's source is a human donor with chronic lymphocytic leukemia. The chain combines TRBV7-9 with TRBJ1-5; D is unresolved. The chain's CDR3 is CASSLVSGGDQPQHF. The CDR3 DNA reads TGTGCCAGCAGCTTAGTTTCTGGTGGAGATCAGCCCCAGCATTTT.